This T cell receptor (beta chain) was recovered during a study of OX40 agonist ivuxolimab in advanced cancers. Study background: The drug used for patients, ivuxolimab, was an agonistic anti-OX40 (CD134) antibody. Therapy given before enrollment (anti-PD-1, anti-PD-L1 or anti-CTLA-4) was allowed, and roughly 42% had some.

About this clone: The antigen is undetermined.

Findings of the study overall: Relative to CD4+ cells, CD8+ T cells on average had more expanded clones.

The CDR3 runs to 13 residues. V lost 3 bases, J lost 3 bases, and 9 bases lay in between. Germline V gene sequence: CDR1 MDHEN, CDR2 SYDVKM. Method: immunoSEQ multiplex PCR; TCRdb's copy keeps in-frame clones and lacks some. In the table there are about 32,000 clones, about 89% of which are singletons. The chain is built from TRBV28 and TRBJ2-7; D perhaps matches TRBD2 (6 bases). The source is an adult with an advanced solid tumor such as melanoma, head and neck, liver or kidney cancer. The material sequenced was CD4+ or CD8+ T cells sorted from blood, taken in a trial of the OX40 agonist ivuxolimab. The CDR3 here is CASSFSRDYEQYV. The DNA of the CDR3 is TGTGCCAGCAGTTTCTCGCGGGACTACGAGCAGTACGTC.